This T cell receptor beta chain was sequenced during a study of blood T cells in healthy people across ages. Turning to the study itself: The capture of about one barcoded beta molecule per two T cells was achieved by template switching.

A sample-barcoded 5' primer and a J-beta primer mix were used in a second PCR of roughly 7 to 11 cycles. MiXCR, run by TCRdb on the 5' RACE reads, gives a single entry per CDR3 protein. Of about 970,000 distinct CDR3 sequences listed, just over 50% are singletons. This clonotype was counted once. The CDR3 runs to 13 residues. J gave up 10 bases and V 4 bases, and 8 bases lay outside the gene matches. Germline CDR1 reads MGHDK; CDR2 reads SYGVNS. The authors isolated at least 7 million PBMCs per sample. Sequenced input: blood. This sequence joins TRBV25-1 and TRBJ1-2; 8 positions match TRBD1. The sequence came from a woman aged 60-70 years in good health. CDR3 nucleotide sequence: TGTGCCAGCAGTGTCGGGACAGGCCGAGTCTACACCTTC. It is translated as CASSVGTGRVYTF.